The 24 T cell receptor beta chains listed next were all sequenced from one sample in a study of PD-L1 blockade in urothelial cancer. Sequencing was performed with immunoSEQ multiplex PCR; in TCRdb, only in-frame clones are kept and a portion is missing. The repertoire holds 95,000 or so clones, with around nine tenths as singletons. Stated time point: pretreatment peripheral blood. Sequenced here: PBMCs, sampled around atezolizumab (anti-PD-L1) treatment. The receptors originated from a man aged 55 to 70 with urothelial cancer.

The rearrangement joins TRBV19 to TRBJ1-2; D ambiguous. The CDR3 covers 13 residues. Trimming took 0 bases from V and 7 from J, leaving 9 bases between them. The germline V gene has CDR1 LNHDA and CDR2 SQIVND (reference sequence). The CDR3, as DNA: TGTGCCAGTAGTATAGAAGCAATCGGTGGCTACACCTTC. Amino acid sequence: CASSIEAIGGYTF.

The chain couples TRBV6-1 to TRBJ2-7; perhaps TRBD2 as D (6 bases). Germline CDR1 and CDR2: MNHNS and SASEGT. The V end was cut by 7 bases, the J end by 3 bases, with 13 bases between. The CDR3 contains 13 residues. This chain's CDR3 is CASTPGSGYEQYF. The CDR3 DNA sequence: TGTGCCAGCACCCCGGGTAGCGGCTACGAGCAGTACTTC.

The V call is TRBV4-2, the J call TRBJ1-5; D might be TRBD1 (5 bases). This CDR3 is 13 amino acids long. V was cut by 0 bases and J by 7 bases, with 7 bases left in between. Germline V CDR1 and CDR2: LGHNA, YNFKEQ. Written as DNA, the CDR3 is TGTGCCAGCAGCCAAGAGGGGCAACAGCCCCAGCATTTT. Translating gives CASSQEGQQPQHF.

The chain carries TRBV15 and TRBJ1-2; no clear D gene. V dropped 0 bases and J dropped 8 bases, with 13 bases sitting between them. Germline CDR1 and CDR2: LNHNV and YYDKDF (reference sequence). The CDR3 loop spans 14 amino acids. CDR3 nucleotides: TGTGCCACCAGCAGAGATGTGGAGGGATTAGGCTACACCTTC. Encoded protein: CATSRDVEGLGYTF.

The gene calls are TRBV12-5 and TRBJ2-3; possibly TRBD1 for D (8 bases). V was shortened by 4 bases and J by 4 bases, with 15 bases between the two germline ends. Germline V CDR1 and CDR2: LGHNT, FRNRAP. CDR3 length: 15 residues. CDR3 nucleotides: TGTGCTAGTGGTTCGTGGACAGGGAGGGCAGATACGCAGTATTTT. It translates to CASGSWTGRADTQYF.

V is TRBV15 and J is TRBJ1-4; D call uncertain. Germline V gene lookup returns CDR1 LNHNV and CDR2 YYDKDF (reference sequence). This CDR3 is 15 amino acids long. Trimming stripped 0 bases from V and 4 bases from J, with 9 bases between. CDR3 amino acids: CATSREGGSNEKLFF. In nucleotides, the CDR3 is TGTGCCACCAGCAGAGAGGGAGGAAGTAATGAAAAACTGTTTTTT.

The chain uses TRBV7-9 and TRBJ1-1; 8 bases match TRBD1. V shed 5 bases and J 7 bases; nucleotides not matched to a gene: 15. CDR3 length equals 16 residues. In germline, CDR1 is SEHNR, CDR2 FQNEAQ (reference sequence). This CDR3 is CASSPSPGQGDYEAFF. Written as DNA, the CDR3 is TGTGCCAGCAGCCCCTCCCCAGGACAGGGAGACTATGAAGCTTTCTTT. Based on the CDR3 plus reference TRBV7-9 and TRBJ1-1, the full variable domain is DTGVSQNPRHKITKRGQNVTFRCDPISEHNRLYWYRQTLGQGPEFLTYFQNEAQLEKSRLLSDRFSAERPKGSFSTLEIQRTEQGDSAMYLCASSPSPGQGDYEAFFGQGTRLTVV.

This chain joins TRBV4-3 and TRBJ1-1; 9 positions agree with TRBD1. The CDR3 is made up of 14 amino acids. CDR1 is LGHNA and CDR2 is YSLEER in the germline V gene. The trim removed 3 bases at V and 3 bases at J, leaving 2 bases unmatched. The CDR3 spells CASSQGQGYTEAFF. In nucleotides, the CDR3 is TGCGCCAGCAGCCAGGGACAGGGCTACACTGAAGCTTTCTTT.

The rearrangement uses TRBV5-1 and TRBJ1-1, with no clear D. Germline CDR1 is SGHRS and CDR2 is YFSETQ. Trimming removed 4 bases from V and 0 bases from J, with 13 bases in between. The CDR3 sequence is 15 residues long. The CDR3 sequence is CASSHGEGLNTEAFF. In nucleotides, the CDR3 is TGCGCCAGCAGCCATGGGGAGGGTTTGAACACTGAAGCTTTCTTT.

The chain is built from TRBV19 and TRBJ2-5; TRBD1 matches 8 bases. The J segment lost 5 bases and the V segment lost 6 bases, leaving 11 bases of the junction unmatched. The germline V gene encodes CDR1 LNHDA and CDR2 SQIVND (reference sequence). The CDR3 is 15 residues long. The CDR3 reads CASRPTTGAGETQYF. CDR3 coding DNA: TGTGCCAGTAGACCGACGACAGGGGCGGGGGAGACCCAGTACTTC.

This chain connects TRBV5-5 to TRBJ1-5; TRBD1 matches at 7 bases. From germline, CDR1 is SGHKS and CDR2 YYEKEE (reference sequence). V gave up 4 bases and J gave up 0 bases; unmatched junction bases: 13. CDR3 length: 18 amino acids. As DNA, the CDR3 is TGTGCCAGCAGCCGGAGAGGAGGACAGGAGTATAGCAATCAGCCCCAGCATTTT. Translation gives CASSRRGGQEYSNQPQHF. The entire variable domain, with the rest obtained from reference TRBV5-5 and TRBJ1-5, is as follows: DAGVTQSPTHLIKTRGQQVTLRCSPISGHKSVSWYQQVLGQGPQFIFQYYEKEERGRGNFPDRFSARQFPNYSSELNVNALLLGDSALYLCASSRRGGQEYSNQPQHFGDGTRLSIL.

The chain employs TRBV19 and TRBJ2-7, with 7 bases lining up with TRBD2. V gave up 0 bases and J gave up 4 bases; unmatched junction bases: 6. This CDR3 spans 15 amino acids. CDR1 is LNHDA and CDR2 is SQIVND in the germline V gene (reference sequence). The CDR3 sequence: CASSIDLAGEYEQYF. The CDR3 DNA reads as TGTGCCAGTAGTATAGATCTGGCGGGAGAGTACGAGCAGTACTTC. Full variable domain (missing parts from reference TRBV19 and TRBJ2-7): DGGITQSPKYLFRKEGQNVTLSCEQNLNHDAMYWYRQDPGQGLRLIYYSQIVNDFQKGDIAEGYSVSREKKESFPLTVTSAQKNPTAFYLCASSIDLAGEYEQYFGPGTRLTVT.

V is TRBV5-1 and J is TRBJ2-2; 7 bases agree with TRBD1. This CDR3 is built from 14 residues. Germline CDR1 SGHRS, CDR2 YFSETQ. V trimming: 3 bases; J trimming: 6 bases; junction bases outside the gene matches: 5. This CDR3 reads CASSYWTGSGELFF. The CDR3 nucleotides are TGCGCCAGCAGCTACTGGACAGGATCCGGGGAGCTGTTTTTT.

This chain connects TRBV5-1 to TRBJ2-5; the D gene is possibly TRBD2 (6 bases). This CDR3 comprises 14 residues. Trimming removed 0 bases from V and 1 base from J, with 7 bases in between. The germline V gene encodes CDR1 SGHRS and CDR2 YFSETQ. The CDR3 DNA follows: TGCGCCAGCAGCTTGGGGACTATCCAAGAGACCCAGTACTTC. Amino acid sequence: CASSLGTIQETQYF.

In its sample, this clone was seen a few times. CDR3 in amino acids: CASSSQYQETQYF. Written as DNA, the CDR3 is TGTGCCAGCAGCTCCCAGTACCAAGAGACCCAGTACTTC. This chain links TRBV7-2 with TRBJ2-5; D is uncertain. Germline V lookup: CDR1 SGHTA, CDR2 FQGNSA. The CDR3 has 13 amino acids. Trimming stripped 4 bases from V and 0 bases from J, with 6 bases between. The whole variable domain, filled in from reference TRBV7-2 and TRBJ2-5, reads GAGVSQSPSNKVTEKGKDVELRCDPISGHTALYWYRQSLGQGLEFLIYFQGNSAPDKSGLPSDRFSAERTGGSVSTLTIQRTQQEDSAVYLCASSSQYQETQYFGPGTRLLVL.

The V and J genes are TRBV28 and TRBJ2-2, with 9 positions matching TRBD2. The CDR3 extends over 14 amino acids. The germline CDR1 and CDR2 sequences are MDHEN and SYDVKM. The trim removed 9 bases at V and 1 base at J, leaving 3 bases unmatched. In DNA, the CDR3 is TGTGCCAGTAGCGGGGGCCAGAACACCGGGGAGCTGTTTTTT. This gives the protein CASSGGQNTGELFF.

The rearrangement uses TRBV7-9 and TRBJ2-3; a possible D gene is TRBD2 (6 bases). Trimming left V 5 bases short and J 3 bases short, with 12 bases between. The CDR3 length is 14 residues. Germline CDR1 is SEHNR and CDR2 is FQNEAQ (reference sequence). CDR3 coding DNA: TGTGCCAGCAGCCGTTACGGGAGAACAGATACGCAGTATTTT. Amino acid sequence: CASSRYGRTDTQYF.

J is TRBJ2-3 and V is TRBV5-1, with 12 bases aligning to TRBD2. V was clipped by 0 bases and J by 4 bases; unmatched bases: 6. This CDR3 comprises 17 residues. Germline-derived CDR1 and CDR2 are SGHRS and YFSETQ. This chain's CDR3 is CASSLARLAGGADTQYF. The CDR3 nucleotides read TGCGCCAGCAGCTTGGCCCGGCTAGCGGGAGGGGCAGATACGCAGTATTTT.

This chain links TRBV5-1 with TRBJ2-5, with 7 bases aligning to TRBD1. V lost 5 bases to trimming and J lost 4 bases; unmatched junction nucleotides: 14. Germline V CDR1 and CDR2: SGHRS, YFSETQ. The CDR3 is 16 amino acids. CDR3 in amino acids: CASSFGPGQPGETQYF. DNA of the CDR3: TGCGCCAGCAGTTTTGGACCGGGACAGCCGGGAGAGACCCAGTACTTC. The whole variable domain, remainder taken from reference TRBV5-1 and TRBJ2-5, is KAGVTQTPRYLIKTRGQQVTLSCSPISGHRSVSWYQQTPGQGLQFLFEYFSETQRNKGNFPGRFSGRQFSNSRSEMNVSTLELGDSALYLCASSFGPGQPGETQYFGPGTRLLVL.

V gene TRBV6-1 combines with J gene TRBJ2-1, with a tentative D call TRBD2 (6 bases). CDR1 is MNHNS and CDR2 is SASEGT in the germline V gene. The CDR3 runs 15 residues. V was pared by 10 bases and J by 3 bases, with 19 bases between. Written as DNA, the CDR3 is TGTGCCATTCTCGGTGGCGGGATGAGCTACAATGAGCAGTTCTTC. Translation gives CAILGGGMSYNEQFF.

This sequence joins TRBV19 and TRBJ2-5; 11 bases map to TRBD1. Per the germline V gene, CDR1 is LNHDA and CDR2 is SQIVND (reference sequence). The CDR3 is 14 residues long. J lost 4 bases, V lost 4 bases, and 2 bases had no gene match. The CDR3 here is CASSRTGGLETQYF. The CDR3 DNA sequence: TGTGCCAGTAGTAGGACAGGGGGCTTAGAGACCCAGTACTTC.

In this sample, this clone turned up a few times. The V and J genes are TRBV5-4 and TRBJ2-5, with D tentatively TRBD1 (5 bases). Germline CDR1 SGHNT, CDR2 YYREEE (reference sequence). This CDR3 has 15 amino acids. V was cut by 0 bases and J by 5 bases, with 14 bases left in between. The CDR3 here is CASSLALGRVETQYF. For the CDR3, the DNA is TGTGCCAGCAGCTTGGCCCTGGGGCGCGTGGAGACCCAGTACTTC.

This chain joins TRBV5-1 and TRBJ1-1; the match to TRBD1 covers 9 bases. J was trimmed by 5 bases and V by 4 bases; bases with no gene match: 12. The CDR3 loop spans 16 amino acids. Germline-derived CDR1 and CDR2 are SGHRS and YFSETQ. This CDR3 reads CASSAAGTGLGTEAFF. The CDR3 DNA follows: TGCGCCAGCAGCGCCGCCGGGACAGGGCTCGGGACTGAAGCTTTCTTT.

This clone was observed a few times. The chain is built from TRBV5-4 and TRBJ2-7, with D tentatively TRBD2 (5 bases). The CDR3 has 13 residues. Trimming pared 4 bases from V and 4 bases from J, leaving 12 bases between. Germline V gene sequence: CDR1 SGHNT, CDR2 YYREEE (reference sequence). This chain's CDR3 is CASSPDLRYEQYF. The CDR3 bases are TGTGCCAGCAGCCCGGACTTGAGGTACGAGCAGTACTTC.